This TCR beta chain was identified in a study of shared clonotypes between healthy human individuals. Study-level information: Three plates each covered CD4 naive and memory; CD8 naive two, CD8 memory one.

Naive CD8 cells were CD45RO-negative, positively selected for CCR7, excluding terminally differentiated effector memory CD45RA+ cells. Healthy adults negative for HIV, lacking recent acute infections or vaccinations, served as donors. Several immunoSEQ plates held equal portions of the genomic DNA taken from each subset. Only in-frame clones appear in the TCRdb table, and some are missing; sequencing was by immunoSEQ multiplex PCR. The sample lists about 2.2 million clones, 93% occurring once. V lost 5 bases, J lost 0 bases, and 8 bases lay in between. The CDR3 is made up of 14 amino acids. Germline V lookup: CDR1 LNHDA, CDR2 SQIVND (reference sequence).

The sequenced sample was naive CD8+ T cells from PBMCs. This clonotype originated in a man aged 18 to 30 in good health. Some clones in this sample may be carry-over from other donors' samples. The chain links TRBV19 to TRBJ2-1; D ambiguous. Written as DNA, the CDR3 is TGTGCCAGTAGTGCGGCCAGCTCCTACAATGAGCAGTTCTTC. Amino acid sequence: CASSAASSYNEQFF.